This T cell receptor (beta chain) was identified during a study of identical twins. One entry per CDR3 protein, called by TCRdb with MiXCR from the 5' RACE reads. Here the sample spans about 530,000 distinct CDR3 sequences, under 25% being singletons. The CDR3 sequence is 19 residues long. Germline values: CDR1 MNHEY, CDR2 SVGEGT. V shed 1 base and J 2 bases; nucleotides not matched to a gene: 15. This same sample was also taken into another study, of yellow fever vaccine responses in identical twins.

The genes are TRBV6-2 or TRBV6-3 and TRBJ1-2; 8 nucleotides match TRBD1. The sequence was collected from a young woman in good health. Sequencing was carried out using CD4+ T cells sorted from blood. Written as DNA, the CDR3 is TGTGCCAGCAGTTACTTTAGCTACAGGGGGATTAACGACAACTATGGCTACACCTTC. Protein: CASSYFSYRGINDNYGYTF.